This passage covers 27 T cell receptor beta chains from one sample sequenced in a study of shared clonotypes between healthy human individuals. Data came from immunoSEQ multiplex PCR; TCRdb stores just in-frame clones and leaves some out. The sample lists a few million clones, approximately 96% occurring once. Material for sequencing was naive CD4+ T cells sorted from blood. The subset is: CD45RA+ positively selected. These receptors originate from a young man in good health.

The chain links TRBV19 to TRBJ1-5, with 7 bases fitting TRBD1. The V gene's germline CDR1 is LNHDA and CDR2 SQIVND (reference sequence). This CDR3 has 13 amino acids. With 10 bases clipped from V and 2 bases from J, the junction kept 5 bases outside the gene matches. CDR3 coding DNA: TGTGCCACTGACAGGGCGGGCAATCAGCCCCAGCATTTT. This codes for CATDRAGNQPQHF.

This sequence joins TRBV5-4 and TRBJ2-3; D perhaps matches TRBD1 (6 bases). This CDR3 region has 16 residues. Per germline, CDR1 SGHNT and CDR2 YYREEE (reference sequence). Trimming shortened V by 4 bases and J by 5 bases, and 20 bases separated the two germline ends. The CDR3 sequence: CASSNRLGGAVDTQYF. In nucleotides, the CDR3 is TGTGCCAGCAGCAACCGATTAGGGGGAGCGGTAGATACGCAGTATTTT. The full variable domain, with the rest looked up from reference TRBV5-4 and TRBJ2-3, is ETGVTQSPTHLIKTRGQQVTLRCSSQSGHNTVSWYQQALGQGPQFIFQYYREEENGRGNFPPRFSGLQFPNYSSELNVNALELDDSALYLCASSNRLGGAVDTQYFGPGTRLTVL.

The V gene is TRBV6-6, the J gene TRBJ1-2; D is perhaps TRBD1 (5 bases). V lost 5 bases to trimming and J lost 6 bases, with 22 bases between them. This CDR3 contains 16 residues. Per the germline V gene, CDR1 is MNHNY and CDR2 is SVGAGI (reference sequence). CDR3 in DNA: TGTGCCAGCAGTGCTGGACGCTTATGGGGGGTCCATGGCTACACCTTC. Translating it yields CASSAGRLWGVHGYTF.

This rearrangement joins TRBV27 to TRBJ2-3, with D perhaps TRBD2 (6 bases). The CDR3 has 15 residues. From germline, CDR1 is MNHEY and CDR2 SMNVEV (reference sequence). The V gene lost 0 bases and the J gene lost 2 bases, with 9 bases spanning the gap. The CDR3, as DNA: TGTGCCAGCAGTTTATCCCGGGGGTACACAGATACGCAGTATTTT. It encodes CASSLSRGYTDTQYF.

The chain carries TRBV4-1 and TRBJ2-7; 9 bases map to TRBD1. This CDR3 region has 16 residues. Germline-derived CDR1 and CDR2 are MGHRA and YSYEKL. After removal of 1 base from V and 2 bases from J, the junction contained 6 bases not matched to a gene. CDR3 nucleotides: TGCGCCAGCAGCCAAGCTCACGGGACAGGGCCCTACGAGCAGTACTTC. It translates to CASSQAHGTGPYEQYF.

Turning to this clone: Other DNA sequences of this sample code for an identical CDR3. The CDR3 nucleotides read TGTGCCAGCAGTTACGAGGCAGATTCCTACGAGCAGTACTTC. Protein sequence: CASSYEADSYEQYF. The chain is built from TRBV6-5 and TRBJ2-7; D unresolved. The CDR3 is 14 amino acids. CDR1 is MNHEY, CDR2 SVGAGI, per germline. Trimming cost V 2 bases and J 1 base, with 9 bases left between them.

The chain joins TRBV7-2 to TRBJ2-7; maybe TRBD1 (6 bases). The CDR3 contains 14 residues. The V and J ends lost 5 bases and 2 bases respectively, with 13 bases between them. Germline loops: CDR1 SGHTA, CDR2 FQGNSA. CDR3 DNA: TGTGCCAGCAGCCTAACGACAGGAACCTACGAGCAGTACTTC. Residues: CASSLTTGTYEQYF.

Note on this clone: Other DNA variants within this sample encode the same CDR3. The CDR3 is CASSYSGSSYNEQFF. In DNA form, the CDR3 reads TGTGCCAGCAGTTACTCAGGGAGCTCCTACAATGAGCAGTTCTTC. V usage is TRBV6-5 and J usage is TRBJ2-1, with TRBD2 as a possible D gene (5 bases). The CDR3 runs to 15 residues. Trimming took 0 bases from V and 0 from J, leaving 6 bases between them. Per germline, CDR1 MNHEY and CDR2 SVGAGI.

V usage is TRBV29-1 and J usage is TRBJ2-5, with TRBD1 identical over 7 bases. Germline CDR1 reads SQVTM; CDR2 reads ANQGSEA. With V trimmed by 2 bases and J by 5 bases, 5 bases remained unmatched. The CDR3 totals 13 residues. This chain's CDR3 is CSVEKGAGETQYF. Written as DNA, the CDR3 is TGCAGCGTTGAAAAGGGGGCTGGGGAGACCCAGTACTTC.

The rearrangement uses TRBV6-6 and TRBJ1-6; D is perhaps TRBD1 (5 bases). CDR3 length: 16 residues. CDR1 and CDR2 from the germline V gene are MNHNY and SVGAGI (reference sequence). The V and J ends lost 7 bases and 8 bases respectively, with 21 bases between them. The CDR3 sequence: CASIDRDRDPYSPLHF. The CDR3 nucleotides are TGTGCCAGCATCGACCGGGACCGCGACCCTTATTCACCCCTCCACTTT.

This rearrangement joins TRBV7-9 to TRBJ2-2, with 9 positions matching TRBD1. Germline V gene lookup returns CDR1 SEHNR and CDR2 FQNEAQ (reference sequence). There are 16 residues in the CDR3. V shed 4 bases, J shed 7 bases, and the junction held 10 bases outside the gene matches. The CDR3 bases are TGTGCCAGCAGCTCCCGTGGGACAGGGTTCATCGGGGAGCTGTTTTTT. This codes for CASSSRGTGFIGELFF.

To note about this clone: A clone one base away is much larger, so this may be a read error. Additional DNA sequences in this sample encode the identical CDR3. This chain's CDR3 is CASSHSYEQYF. The CDR3 nucleotides are TGTGCCAGCAGCCACTCCTACGAGCAGTACTTC. V and J are TRBV6-5 and TRBJ2-7; no clear D. From germline, CDR1 is MNHEY and CDR2 SVGAGI. Trimming removed 6 bases from V and 0 bases from J, with 3 bases in between. This CDR3 has 11 amino acids.

The chain joins TRBV2 to TRBJ1-2; D is undetermined. The CDR3 consists of 12 residues. Trimming cost V 4 bases and J 4 bases, with 7 bases left between them. In germline, CDR1 is SNHLY, CDR2 FYNNEI. The DNA for the CDR3 is TGTGCCAGCAGTGGTCACGTCTATGGCTACACCTTC. It codes for CASSGHVYGYTF.

The chain combines TRBV9 with TRBJ2-3; TRBD2 matches at 11 bases. The junction had 3 bases not matched to a gene; V was cut back by 0 bases and J by 6 bases. CDR3 length: 15 amino acids. In germline, CDR1 is SGDLS, CDR2 YYNGEE. CDR3 bases: TGTGCCAGCAGCGTAGGACTAGCGGGGTTGGATACGCAGTATTTT. Translating gives CASSVGLAGLDTQYF.

CDR3 sequence: CASSLVTMGEQFF. The DNA of the CDR3 is TGTGCCAGCAGCTTGGTTACCATGGGTGAGCAGTTCTTC. The rearrangement links TRBV5-6 to TRBJ2-1, with D uncertain. Germline-derived CDR1 and CDR2 are SGHDT and YYEEEE. Trimming removed 0 bases from V and 9 bases from J, with 10 bases in between. The CDR3 is 13 residues long.

Details on this clone: Distinct nucleotide sequences in the sample also encode this CDR3. The chain couples TRBV18 to TRBJ2-5; D is uncertain. Germline V CDR1 and CDR2: KGHSH, LQKENI. V dropped 6 bases and J dropped 5 bases, with 13 bases sitting between them. This CDR3 has 13 residues. Here the CDR3 reads CASSPGPKETQYF. In DNA, the CDR3 is TGTGCCAGCTCCCCCGGACCGAAGGAGACCCAGTACTTC.

This chain links TRBV6-6 with TRBJ1-5, with D unclear. Germline CDR1 reads MNHNY; CDR2 reads SVGAGI (reference sequence). The V end was cut by 0 bases, the J end by 2 bases, with 11 bases between. The CDR3 is made up of 16 amino acids. The DNA for the CDR3 is TGTGCCAGCAGTTACTCTCATCTATCTGGCAATCAGCCCCAGCATTTT. Translated, it gives CASSYSHLSGNQPQHF.

The chain is built from TRBV19 and TRBJ1-1; 8 bases align to TRBD1. CDR3 length: 12 amino acids. Unmatched junction bases numbered 4, after V lost 2 bases and J lost 11 bases. Germline CDR1 LNHDA, CDR2 SQIVND (reference sequence). The CDR3 sequence is CASSIRQGPAFF. CDR3 sequence (DNA): TGTGCCAGTAGTATAAGACAGGGGCCGGCTTTCTTT.

The V gene is TRBV7-6, the J gene TRBJ2-5; D is possibly TRBD1 (6 bases). Trimming stripped 2 bases from V and 5 bases from J, with 12 bases between. The CDR3 is 14 residues long. The V gene's germline CDR1 is SGHVS and CDR2 FNYEAQ. The CDR3 sequence is CASSLLQGMETQYF. CDR3 nucleotides: TGTGCCAGCAGCTTACTTCAGGGGATGGAGACCCAGTACTTC.

In DNA form, the CDR3 reads TGTGCCAGCAGCCGTCATGGGCGCGGGACCGGGGAGCTGTTTTTT. It codes for CASSRHGRGTGELFF. This chain uses TRBV11-2 with TRBJ2-2; tentative D call: TRBD2 (5 bases). Germline V gives CDR1 SGHAT, CDR2 FQNNGV. The CDR3 has 15 residues. Between the trimmed V and J ends, which lost 5 bases and 5 bases, there was a span of 15 bases. The complete variable domain, with remaining parts taken from reference TRBV11-2 and TRBJ2-2, reads EAGVAQSPRYKIIEKRQSVAFWCNPISGHATLYWYQQILGQGPKLLIQFQNNGVVDDSQLPKDRFSAERLKGVDSTLKIQPAKLEDSAVYLCASSRHGRGTGELFFGEGSRLTVL.

The chain carries TRBV5-4 and TRBJ1-4, with 9 bases matching TRBD1. Germline V gene lookup returns CDR1 SGHNT and CDR2 YYREEE (reference sequence). The CDR3 has 16 amino acids. Trimming removed 4 bases from V and 4 bases from J; junction bases left unmatched: 8. The CDR3, as DNA: TGTGCCAGCAGCGCCACAGGGGGCTTAGGTAATGAAAAACTGTTTTTT. This encodes CASSATGGLGNEKLFF.

V usage is TRBV27 and J usage is TRBJ1-2; the D is unclear. Germline loops: CDR1 MNHEY, CDR2 SMNVEV (reference sequence). The CDR3 length is 14 residues. V was shortened by 6 bases and J by 8 bases, with 19 bases between the two germline ends. The CDR3 reads CASRLMGSNGGYTF. As DNA, the CDR3 is TGTGCCAGCAGGCTTATGGGCTCCAACGGCGGCTACACCTTC.

The rearrangement joins TRBV4-3 to TRBJ2-3; D ambiguous. The V and J ends lost 1 base and 2 bases respectively, with 13 bases between them. The CDR3 runs to 16 residues. Per germline, CDR1 LGHNA and CDR2 YSLEER. CDR3 amino acids: CASSQGVGSVTDTQYF. CDR3 nucleotides: TGCGCCAGCAGCCAAGGGGTGGGGTCCGTCACAGATACGCAGTATTTT.

V usage is TRBV29-1 and J usage is TRBJ2-6; D gene ambiguous. The V and J ends lost 3 bases and 0 bases respectively, with 12 bases between them. The CDR3 spans 16 residues. The germline V gene has CDR1 SQVTM and CDR2 ANQGSEA. The CDR3 region is CSVDPDGRSGANVLTF. As DNA, the CDR3 is TGCAGCGTTGACCCCGACGGACGCTCTGGGGCCAACGTCCTGACTTTC.

The rearrangement joins TRBV19 to TRBJ2-3; 13 nucleotides align to TRBD2. Germline V gene lookup returns CDR1 LNHDA and CDR2 SQIVND (reference sequence). V lost 4 bases and J lost 8; bases outside the gene matches: 9. The CDR3 loop spans 16 amino acids. CDR3 nucleotide sequence: TGTGCCAGTAGTACCGGACTAGCGGGAGTCGGCACTACGCAGTATTTT. It codes for CASSTGLAGVGTTQYF.

This clone was seen just once. This sequence joins TRBV14 and TRBJ2-7; TRBD1 matches 9 bases. The CDR3 runs to 14 residues. V gave up 5 bases and J gave up 6 bases; unmatched junction bases: 8. The germline V gene encodes CDR1 SGHDN and CDR2 FVKESK. The CDR3 DNA follows: TGTGCCAGCAGCGCAGGGACAGGGCCACTCGAGCAGTACTTC. Amino acid sequence: CASSAGTGPLEQYF.

Note on this clone: This CDR3 is also generated by other DNA sequences in the sample. The V and J genes are TRBV28 and TRBJ1-2; 11 nucleotides agree with TRBD1. Trimming removed 4 bases from V and 5 bases from J; junction bases left unmatched: 6. Per germline, CDR1 MDHEN and CDR2 SYDVKM. CDR3 length equals 15 residues. CDR3 protein: CASSSSGTGGYGYTF. The CDR3 nucleotides read TGTGCCAGCAGTTCATCCGGGACAGGGGGTTATGGCTACACCTTC.